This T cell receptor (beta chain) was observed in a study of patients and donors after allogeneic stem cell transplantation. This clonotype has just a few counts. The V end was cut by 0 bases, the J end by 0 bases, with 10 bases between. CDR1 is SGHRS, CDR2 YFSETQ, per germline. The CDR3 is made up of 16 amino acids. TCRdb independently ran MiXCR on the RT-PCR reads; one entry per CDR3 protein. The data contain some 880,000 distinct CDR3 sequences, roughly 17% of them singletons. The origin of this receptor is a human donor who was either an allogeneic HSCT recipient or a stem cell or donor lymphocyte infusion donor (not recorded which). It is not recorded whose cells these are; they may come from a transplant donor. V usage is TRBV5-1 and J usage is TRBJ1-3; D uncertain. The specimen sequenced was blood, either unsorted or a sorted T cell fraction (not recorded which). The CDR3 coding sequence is TGCGCCAGCAGCTTGGAGACCACCCGCTCTGGAAACACCATATATTTT. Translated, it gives CASSLETTRSGNTIYF.